This T cell receptor (beta chain) was recovered during a study of graft-versus-host responses after intestinal transplantation. With respect to this clone: Antigen: not known.

Sequencing used immunoSEQ multiplex PCR; TCRdb keeps in-frame clones, though not all of them. Altogether 100,000 to 130,000 clones are present, roughly 86% being singletons, with the ten largest covering around 0.73%. V trimming: 0 bases; J trimming: 8 bases; junction bases outside the gene matches: 6. CDR1 is MNHEY and CDR2 is SVGAGI in the germline V gene. There are 14 residues in the CDR3. This chain links TRBV6-5 with TRBJ1-2; 7 nucleotides match TRBD1. Here the sequenced sample was unstimulated CD4+ T cells sorted from spleen or lymph node cells, taken before transplant. The origin of this receptor is a human donor who was the organ donor for an intestinal transplant. This CDR3 reads CASSYSGRGQGYTF. The CDR3 DNA reads TGTGCCAGCAGTTACTCGGGGAGGGGGCAAGGCTACACCTTC.